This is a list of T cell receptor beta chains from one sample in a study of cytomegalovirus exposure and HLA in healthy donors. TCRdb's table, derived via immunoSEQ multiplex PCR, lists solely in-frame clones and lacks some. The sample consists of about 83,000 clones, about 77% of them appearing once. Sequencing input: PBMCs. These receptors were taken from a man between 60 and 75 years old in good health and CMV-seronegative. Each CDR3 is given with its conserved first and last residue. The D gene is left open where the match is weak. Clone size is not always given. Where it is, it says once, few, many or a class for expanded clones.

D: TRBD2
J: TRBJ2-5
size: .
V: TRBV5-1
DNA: TGCGCCAGCAGCTTGGCTAGCGGGGTACAAGAGGCCCAGTACTTC
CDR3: CASSLASGVQEAQYF

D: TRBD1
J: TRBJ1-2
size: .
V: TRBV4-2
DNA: TGTGCCAGCAGCCAAGAAACCAACAGGGGCACCTACACCTTC
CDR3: CASSQETNRGTYTF

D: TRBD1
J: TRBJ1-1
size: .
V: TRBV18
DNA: TGTGCCAGCTCACTAGGACAGGGGGCGTACACTGAAGCTTTCTTT
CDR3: CASSLGQGAYTEAFF

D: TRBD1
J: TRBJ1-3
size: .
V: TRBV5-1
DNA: TGCGCCAGCAGCTTGGGAGGGGGCGCTGGTGGCTCTGGAAACACCATATATTTT
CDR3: CASSLGGGAGGSGNTIYF

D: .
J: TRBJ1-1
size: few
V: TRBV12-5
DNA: TGTGCTAGTGGTTTGGTACTCGGGACTGAAGCTTTCTTT
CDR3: CASGLVLGTEAFF

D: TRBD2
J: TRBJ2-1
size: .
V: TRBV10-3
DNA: TGTGCCATCAGCCGCGGGGGTTCCTACAATGAGCAGTTCTTC
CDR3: CAISRGGSYNEQFF

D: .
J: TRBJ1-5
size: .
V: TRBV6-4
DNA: TGTGCCAGCAGCCCAATCGGGGGGGATCAGCCCCAGCATTTT
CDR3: CASSPIGGDQPQHF

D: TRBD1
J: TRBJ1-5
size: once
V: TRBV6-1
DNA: TGTGCCAGCAGTGATACAGGGGATCAGCCCCAGCATTTT
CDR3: CASSDTGDQPQHF

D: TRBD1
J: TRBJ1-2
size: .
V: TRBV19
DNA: TGTGCCAGTAGTCCCCTTGGGACAGTCTATGGCTACACCTTC
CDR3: CASSPLGTVYGYTF

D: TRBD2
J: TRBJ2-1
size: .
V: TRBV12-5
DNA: TGTGCTAGTGGTTGGGGGACTAGCGGGGCCAACAATGAGCAGTTCTTC
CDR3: CASGWGTSGANNEQFF

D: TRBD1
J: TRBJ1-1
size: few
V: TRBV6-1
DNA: TGTGCCAGCAGTGAAAGGGGGCTGAACACTGAAGCTTTCTTT
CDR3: CASSERGLNTEAFF

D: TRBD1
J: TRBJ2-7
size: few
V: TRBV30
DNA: TGTGCCTGGACCCTACAGGGGGCGCGGGGCGAGCAGTACTTC
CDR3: CAWTLQGARGEQYF

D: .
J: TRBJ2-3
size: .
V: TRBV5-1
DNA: TGCGCCAGCAGCTTGTTTTTATCTCAGGGAGGAGATACGCAGTATTTT
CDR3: CASSLFLSQGGDTQYF

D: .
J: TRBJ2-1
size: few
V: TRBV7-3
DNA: TGTGCCAGCAGCTTAAGCAGGCCCCCTCAGCAGTTCTTC
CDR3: CASSLSRPPQQFF

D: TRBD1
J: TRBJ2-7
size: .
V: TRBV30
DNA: TGTGCCTGGAGTGTTTCTGTGACAGGGGCCGACGAGCAGTACTTC
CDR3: CAWSVSVTGADEQYF

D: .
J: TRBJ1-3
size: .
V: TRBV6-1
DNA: TGTGCCGCAGGGTTCGGAAACACCATATATTTT
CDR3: CAAGFGNTIYF

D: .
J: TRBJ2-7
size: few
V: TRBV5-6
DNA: TGTGCCAGCAGCTTTGGGGGCAGCGACGAGCAGTACTTC
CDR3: CASSFGGSDEQYF

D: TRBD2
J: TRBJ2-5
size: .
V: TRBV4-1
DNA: TGCGCCAGCAGCCGAACGGGGGCTAGCGGGAGTCAAGAGACCCAGTACTTC
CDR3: CASSRTGASGSQETQYF

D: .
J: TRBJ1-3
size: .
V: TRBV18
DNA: TGTGCCAGCTCACCACCGGCGGGAGGGCCCTCTGGAAACACCATATATTTT
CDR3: CASSPPAGGPSGNTIYF

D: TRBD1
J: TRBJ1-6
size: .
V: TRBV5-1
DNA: TGCGCCAGCAGCTTGACAGGGGGCGCGAATTCACCCCTCCACTTT
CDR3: CASSLTGGANSPLHF

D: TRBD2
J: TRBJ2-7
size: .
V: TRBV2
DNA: TGTGCCACTACTAGCGGGGACTCCTACGAGCAGTACTTC
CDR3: CATTSGDSYEQYF

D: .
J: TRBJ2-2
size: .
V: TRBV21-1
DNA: TGTGCCAGCAAGAAACAGGGCACCGGGGAGCTGTTTTTT
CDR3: CASKKQGTGELFF

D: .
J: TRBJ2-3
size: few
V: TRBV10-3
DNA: TGTGCCATCAGTCCGGGACAAGGGGGAAATACGCAGTATTTT
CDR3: CAISPGQGGNTQYF

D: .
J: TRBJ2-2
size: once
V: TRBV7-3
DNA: TGTGCCAGCAGCTTATCGTGGGCGTCCGGGGAGCTGTTTTTT
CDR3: CASSLSWASGELFF

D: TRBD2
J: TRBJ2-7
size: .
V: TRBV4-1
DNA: TGCGCCAGCAGACTAGAGCGGGGGGGAAAATACGAGCAGTACTTC
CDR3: CASRLERGGKYEQYF

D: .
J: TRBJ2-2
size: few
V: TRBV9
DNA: TGTGCCAGCAGCGTCGAAGGGGCCACCGGGGAGCTGTTTTTT
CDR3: CASSVEGATGELFF